Shown below are 31 T cell receptor beta chains from a single sample sequenced in a study of blood T cell repertoires in COVID-19. Libraries were prepared by immunoSEQ multiplex PCR; TCRdb keeps only in-frame clonotypes and omits some of them. This sample has 70,000 to 85,000 clones, with around 84% found just once. The material sequenced was peripheral blood. The origin of the receptors is a woman of 80 years or more in a cohort sampled during active or convalescent COVID-19.

The rearrangement links TRBV28 to TRBJ2-3, with D possibly TRBD2 on 5 matching bases. CDR1 is MDHEN, CDR2 SYDVKM, per germline. Deletions cut 2 bases from V and 4 bases from J, with 13 bases between. The length of the CDR3 is 15 residues. In DNA form, the CDR3 reads TGTGCCAGCAGTTTAGAGCGGAATTTACCAGATACGCAGTATTTT. Protein product: CASSLERNLPDTQYF.

The chain is built from TRBV19 and TRBJ1-5; weak D call: TRBD1 (5 bases). Germline CDR1 and CDR2: LNHDA and SQIVND (reference sequence). Trimming cost V 3 bases and J 0 bases, with 12 bases left between them. There are 16 residues in the CDR3. CDR3 sequence reads: CASSIPGGNSNQPQHF. The CDR3 nucleotides are TGTGCCAGTAGTATCCCCGGGGGGAATAGCAATCAGCCCCAGCATTTT.

This clone was counted a single time. As DNA, the CDR3 is TGTGCCAGCAGCTTAACTGCAGGAAGCACAGATACGCAGTATTTT. Its translation: CASSLTAGSTDTQYF. This rearrangement joins TRBV7-3 to TRBJ2-3; the D is unclear. CDR3 length equals 15 residues. Looked up from germline, CDR1 is SGHTA and CDR2 is FQGTGA. The ends were cut back, 0 bases at V and 0 bases at J, with 7 bases in the middle.

The V gene is TRBV9, the J gene TRBJ2-3; a weak D match, TRBD2 (6 bases). In germline, CDR1 is SGDLS, CDR2 YYNGEE. The CDR3 runs 15 residues. Trimming stripped 0 bases from V and 3 bases from J, with 11 bases between. The CDR3 DNA reads TGTGCCAGCAGCGTAGGGGGGGTGCGGACAGATACGCAGTATTTT. It is translated as CASSVGGVRTDTQYF.

The chain joins TRBV9 to TRBJ1-1, with 10 nucleotides matching TRBD1. The CDR3 sequence is 15 residues long. Unmatched junction bases numbered 6, after V lost 3 bases and J lost 4 bases. Germline V gives CDR1 SGDLS, CDR2 YYNGEE. DNA of the CDR3: TGTGCCAGCAGCGGGGGACAGGGGTTGTCCACTGAAGCTTTCTTT. This codes for CASSGGQGLSTEAFF. Drawing the rest from reference TRBV9 and TRBJ1-1, the complete variable domain is DSGVTQTPKHLITATGQRVTLRCSPRSGDLSVYWYQQSLDQGLQFLIQYYNGEERAKGNILERFSAQQFPDLHSELNLSSLELGDSALYFCASSGGQGLSTEAFFGQGTRLTVV.

This chain connects TRBV18 to TRBJ1-1; D perhaps matches TRBD1 (5 bases). The V and J ends lost 4 bases and 6 bases respectively, with 9 bases between them. The CDR3 contains 12 residues. CDR1 KGHSH and CDR2 LQKENI come from the germline V gene. Here the CDR3 reads CASSRRGAEAFF. The CDR3 region has the DNA TGTGCCAGCTCACGACGGGGGGCTGAAGCTTTCTTT.

The rearrangement joins TRBV6-5 to TRBJ2-5, with D perhaps matching TRBD2 (6 bases). Deletions cut 0 bases from V and 5 bases from J, with 16 bases between. Germline V CDR1 and CDR2: MNHEY, SVGAGI. The CDR3 is 16 amino acids. This chain's CDR3 is CASSYSNYPGLETQYF. The CDR3 DNA sequence: TGTGCCAGCAGTTACTCGAATTACCCGGGACTGGAGACCCAGTACTTC.

This clone turned up a few times. This rearrangement joins TRBV28 to TRBJ2-3; the match to TRBD2 covers 9 bases. The CDR3 contains 16 residues. Germline CDR1 MDHEN, CDR2 SYDVKM. V lost 4 bases, J lost 3 bases, and 8 bases stayed unmatched. CDR3 sequence reads: CASSSPLAGRTDTQYF. The CDR3 coding sequence is TGTGCCAGCAGTTCCCCACTAGCGGGTCGGACAGATACGCAGTATTTT.

The rearrangement links TRBV6-5 to TRBJ1-6; D remains ambiguous. CDR1 is MNHEY, CDR2 SVGAGI, per germline. This CDR3 spans 14 amino acids. V lost 6 bases and J 9 bases, leaving 15 bases between the germline ends. The CDR3 region has the DNA TGTGCCAGCAGATCCGGGAAACCGGGTTCACCCCTCCACTTT. Translation gives CASRSGKPGSPLHF.

The chain couples TRBV6-5 to TRBJ2-7; D not resolved. The CDR3 loop spans 13 amino acids. Trimming left V 4 bases short and J 3 bases short, with 10 bases between. The germline gives CDR1 MNHEY, CDR2 SVGAGI. The CDR3 spells CASSFTVFYEQYF. The CDR3 DNA is TGTGCCAGCAGTTTCACGGTGTTCTACGAGCAGTACTTC.

The chain couples TRBV11-2 to TRBJ2-5; TRBD2 matches at 11 bases. Germline CDR1 is SGHAT and CDR2 is FQNNGV. The CDR3 consists of 16 residues. Trimming cost V 5 bases and J 5 bases; bases outside gene matches: 10. The CDR3 region has the DNA TGTGCCAGCAGCGTACTAGCGGGAGTAGGTGTGGAGACCCAGTACTTC. It codes for CASSVLAGVGVETQYF. Based on the CDR3 plus reference TRBV11-2 and TRBJ2-5, the full variable domain is EAGVAQSPRYKIIEKRQSVAFWCNPISGHATLYWYQQILGQGPKLLIQFQNNGVVDDSQLPKDRFSAERLKGVDSTLKIQPAKLEDSAVYLCASSVLAGVGVETQYFGPGTRLLVL.

The chain carries TRBV14 and TRBJ1-2; TRBD1 might be the D (5 bases). Germline V gene lookup returns CDR1 SGHDN and CDR2 FVKESK. V was trimmed by 1 base and J by 4 bases, leaving 13 bases between them. The CDR3 loop spans 15 amino acids. CDR3 bases: TGTGCCAGCAGCCAAGGCGTGGGGCAGGTCTATGGCTACACCTTC. It encodes CASSQGVGQVYGYTF.

The chain uses TRBV28 and TRBJ1-1; no clear D. CDR3 length: 12 amino acids. CDR1 is MDHEN and CDR2 is SYDVKM in the germline V gene. V lost 6 bases to trimming and J lost 4 bases, with 9 bases between them. The CDR3, as DNA: TGTGCCAGCAGGCTAAGTAGCACTGAAGCTTTCTTT. Translating it yields CASRLSSTEAFF.

The chain links TRBV11-3 to TRBJ2-5; the D gene is possibly TRBD1 (6 bases). Trimming took off 5 bases at V and 2 bases at J, with 18 bases between the two ends. CDR3 length: 16 amino acids. Germline lookup yields CDR1 SGHNT and CDR2 YENEEA. The CDR3 DNA is TGTGCCAGCAGCAACGGAAGGGACAAGGGACAAGAGACCCAGTACTTC. It translates to CASSNGRDKGQETQYF.

The V and J genes are TRBV10-2 and TRBJ1-5; D possibly corresponds to TRBD1 (6 bases). Germline CDR1 WSHSY, CDR2 SAAADI. CDR3 size: 14 residues. The germline V and J ends were trimmed by 6 bases and 1 base, with 10 bases remaining between them. The CDR3 is CASSLQGSNQPQHF. In nucleotides, the CDR3 is TGCGCCAGCAGCCTACAGGGAAGCAATCAGCCCCAGCATTTT.

The rearrangement joins TRBV2 to TRBJ2-7; weak D call: TRBD1 (5 bases). V lost 7 bases, J lost 0 bases, and 7 bases lay in between. CDR1 SNHLY and CDR2 FYNNEI come from the germline V gene. This CDR3 has 12 amino acids. CDR3 coding DNA: TGTGCCAGCAAGGACAACTCCTACGAGCAGTACTTC. Amino acids: CASKDNSYEQYF.

This clone came up a few times. This chain joins TRBV10-3 and TRBJ2-7, with 10 bases matching TRBD2. The junction had 9 bases not matched to a gene; V was cut back by 11 bases and J by 5 bases. CDR3 length equals 13 residues. Germline-derived CDR1 and CDR2 are ENHRY and SYGVKD. The CDR3 reads CAARLAGAHEQYF. CDR3 bases: TGTGCCGCCCGGCTAGCGGGAGCCCACGAGCAGTACTTC.

This chain links TRBV11-2 with TRBJ2-5, with D perhaps matching TRBD1 (5 bases). The V gene lost 4 bases and the J gene lost 7 bases, with 16 bases spanning the gap. The CDR3 has 14 residues. Per the germline V gene, CDR1 is SGHAT and CDR2 is FQNNGV. The CDR3 DNA reads as TGTGCCAGCAGCTCATCGGTGGGGCGTGGGACCCAGTACTTC. This encodes CASSSSVGRGTQYF.

This chain links TRBV5-1 with TRBJ2-3; no definite D call. V was pared by 1 base and J by 0 bases, with 3 bases between. CDR3 length equals 13 residues. Germline CDR1 SGHRS, CDR2 YFSETQ. The CDR3 loop is CASSLPSTDTQYF. CDR3 nucleotide sequence: TGCGCCAGCAGCTTGCCAAGCACAGATACGCAGTATTTT. Drawing the rest from reference TRBV5-1 and TRBJ2-3, the complete variable domain is KAGVTQTPRYLIKTRGQQVTLSCSPISGHRSVSWYQQTPGQGLQFLFEYFSETQRNKGNFPGRFSGRQFSNSRSEMNVSTLELGDSALYLCASSLPSTDTQYFGPGTRLTVL.

This chain links TRBV24-1 with TRBJ2-1; 12 nucleotides line up with TRBD2. Per the germline V gene, CDR1 is KGHDR and CDR2 is SFDVKD. The CDR3 is 16 residues long. J lost 9 bases, V lost 1 base, and 6 bases had no gene match. The CDR3 nucleotides are TGTGCCACCAGTGATTTTTCCCTGGGACTAGCGGGTGAGCAGTTCTTC. Amino acid sequence: CATSDFSLGLAGEQFF.

The chain is built from TRBV5-1 and TRBJ2-7; 14 bases agree with TRBD2. V lost 5 bases to trimming and J lost 1 base; unmatched junction nucleotides: 8. From germline, CDR1 is SGHRS and CDR2 YFSETQ. The CDR3 sequence is 17 residues long. DNA for the CDR3: TGCGCCAGCAGGCCGGGACTAGCGGGAGATCGGTCCTACGAGCAGTACGTC. Its translation: CASRPGLAGDRSYEQYV.

The chain carries TRBV6-5 and TRBJ1-2, with 7 bases identical to TRBD1. CDR3 size: 15 residues. The trim removed 8 bases at V and 5 bases at J, leaving 14 bases unmatched. Per the germline V gene, CDR1 is MNHEY and CDR2 is SVGAGI. The CDR3 sequence: CASHTLKGGSYGYTF. In DNA form, the CDR3 reads TGTGCCAGCCATACTTTAAAAGGGGGCTCTTATGGCTACACCTTC.

The V gene is TRBV6-4, the J gene TRBJ1-5; perhaps TRBD1 as D (5 bases). Germline assignment: CDR1 MRHNA and CDR2 SNTAGT. V was pared by 9 bases and J by 0 bases, with 12 bases between. The CDR3 is 14 residues long. The CDR3 DNA reads TGTGCCAGTCACGGGGGGAATAGCAATCAGCCCCAGCATTTT. Translating it yields CASHGGNSNQPQHF.

The J gene is TRBJ2-7, the V gene TRBV5-1; TRBD2 matches at 12 bases. The CDR3 length is 16 residues. Per germline, CDR1 SGHRS and CDR2 YFSETQ. V shed 0 bases and J 3 bases; nucleotides not matched to a gene: 4. This chain's CDR3 is CASSLGPGLAGYEQYF. In nucleotides, the CDR3 is TGCGCCAGCAGCTTGGGACCGGGACTAGCGGGCTACGAGCAGTACTTC.

The rearrangement joins TRBV6-5 to TRBJ2-1, with 8 positions matching TRBD2. V lost 6 bases, J lost 1 base, and 5 bases stayed unmatched. There are 15 residues in the CDR3. CDR1 and CDR2 from the germline V gene are MNHEY and SVGAGI. The CDR3 coding sequence is TGTGCCAGCAGCTTAGCGGGGCCTTCCTACAATGAGCAGTTCTTC. This gives the protein CASSLAGPSYNEQFF.

This chain joins TRBV27 and TRBJ1-1; D is possibly TRBD1 (5 bases). Germline loops: CDR1 MNHEY, CDR2 SMNVEV (reference sequence). V lost 4 bases, J lost 5 bases, and 14 bases lay in between. The CDR3 contains 14 residues. The chain's CDR3 is CASSSLQGRTEAFF. CDR3 nucleotide sequence: TGTGCCAGCAGTTCCCTCCAGGGCCGGACTGAAGCTTTCTTT.

V usage is TRBV2 and J usage is TRBJ1-5; 8 bases align to TRBD1. The CDR3 has 15 residues. V gave up 6 bases and J gave up 3 bases; unmatched junction bases: 7. The germline gives CDR1 SNHLY, CDR2 FYNNEI. The CDR3 sequence: CASSADRGNNQPQHF. DNA of the CDR3: TGTGCCAGCAGCGCCGACAGGGGTAACAATCAGCCCCAGCATTTT.

This chain joins TRBV5-1 and TRBJ2-5; a weak D match, TRBD2 (5 bases). The CDR3 spans 13 residues. The germline V and J ends were trimmed by 4 bases and 2 bases, with 9 bases remaining between them. Germline CDR1 SGHRS, CDR2 YFSETQ. The CDR3 DNA is TGCGCCAGCAGCCCGTGGACTCAAGAGACCCAGTACTTC. Amino acid sequence: CASSPWTQETQYF.

V gene TRBV27 combines with J gene TRBJ2-1; 14 nucleotides agree with TRBD2. The CDR3 totals 15 residues. The germline gives CDR1 MNHEY, CDR2 SMNVEV (reference sequence). V was pared by 5 bases and J by 8 bases, with 5 bases of the junction left unmatched. CDR3 residues: CASSVGTSGSYEQFF. The CDR3 DNA follows: TGTGCCAGCAGTGTCGGGACTAGCGGGAGTTATGAGCAGTTCTTC.

The chain employs TRBV5-1 and TRBJ1-6; D remains ambiguous. Germline assignment: CDR1 SGHRS and CDR2 YFSETQ. Trimming left V 2 bases short and J 8 bases short, with 11 bases between. CDR3 length: 14 amino acids. This chain's CDR3 is CASSLAQRDSPLHF. DNA of the CDR3: TGCGCCAGCAGCTTAGCCCAGCGAGATTCACCCCTCCACTTT.

This rearrangement joins TRBV5-1 to TRBJ2-1; 13 bases fit TRBD2. The ends lost 0 bases at V and 6 bases at J; junction bases unmatched: 12. CDR3 size: 19 residues. Germline V gene sequence: CDR1 SGHRS, CDR2 YFSETQ. Here the CDR3 reads CASSLAPGQLAGGGNEQFF. CDR3 DNA sequence: TGCGCCAGCAGCTTGGCCCCTGGCCAACTAGCGGGAGGGGGCAATGAGCAGTTCTTC.